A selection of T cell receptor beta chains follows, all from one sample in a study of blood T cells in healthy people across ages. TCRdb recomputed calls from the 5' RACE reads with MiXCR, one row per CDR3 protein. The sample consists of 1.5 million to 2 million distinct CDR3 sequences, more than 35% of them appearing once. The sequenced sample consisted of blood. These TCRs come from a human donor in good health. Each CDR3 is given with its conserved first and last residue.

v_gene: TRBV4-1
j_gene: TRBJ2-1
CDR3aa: CASSQDTSPGDEQFF

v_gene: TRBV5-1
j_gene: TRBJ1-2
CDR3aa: CASSSTSGSDGYTF

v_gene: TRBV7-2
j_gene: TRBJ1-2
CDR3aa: CASSQVVGLRGYTF

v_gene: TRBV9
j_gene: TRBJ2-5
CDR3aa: CASSVGSGQETQYF

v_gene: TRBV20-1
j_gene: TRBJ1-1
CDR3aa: CSAGPPRTAGTEAFF

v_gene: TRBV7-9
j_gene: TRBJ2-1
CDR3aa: CASSYSGGYNEQFF

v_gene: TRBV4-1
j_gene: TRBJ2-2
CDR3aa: CASSLLAGGYTGELFF

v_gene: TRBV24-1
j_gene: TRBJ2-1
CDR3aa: CATSAGHGYNEQFF

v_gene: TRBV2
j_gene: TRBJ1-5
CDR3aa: CATRGTAFGQPQHF

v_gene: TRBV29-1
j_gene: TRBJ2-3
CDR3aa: CSAAPPGGEAQYF

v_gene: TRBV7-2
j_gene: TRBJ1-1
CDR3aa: CASSLESTTNTEAFF

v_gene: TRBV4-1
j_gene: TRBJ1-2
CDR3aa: CASGQDWAGPHYGYTF

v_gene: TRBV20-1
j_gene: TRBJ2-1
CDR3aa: CSAPRTEANNEQFF

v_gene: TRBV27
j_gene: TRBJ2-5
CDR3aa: CASSSVAGGLTETQYF

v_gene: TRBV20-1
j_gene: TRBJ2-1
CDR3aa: CSAGLAGHTTTANEQFF

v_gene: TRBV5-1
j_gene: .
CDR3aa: CASSARQGGRFEQYF

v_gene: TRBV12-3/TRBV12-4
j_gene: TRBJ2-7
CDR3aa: CASSFLGGSYEQYF

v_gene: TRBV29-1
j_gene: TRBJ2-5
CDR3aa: CSVAAGETQYF

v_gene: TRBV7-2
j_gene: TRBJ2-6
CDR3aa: CASPSSSGANVLTF

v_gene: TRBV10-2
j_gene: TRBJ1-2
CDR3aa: CASSGVGNYGYTF

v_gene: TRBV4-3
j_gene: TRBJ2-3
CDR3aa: CASSREQAGSTDTQYF

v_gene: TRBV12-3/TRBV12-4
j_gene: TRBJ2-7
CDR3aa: CASTRMGRQYF

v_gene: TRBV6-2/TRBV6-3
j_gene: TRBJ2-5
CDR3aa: CASTETRQIQETQYF

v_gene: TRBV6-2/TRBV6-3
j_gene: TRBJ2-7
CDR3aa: CASRWRLAGSYEQYF

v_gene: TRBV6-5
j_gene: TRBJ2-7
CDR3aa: CASSYAALGLAGVIRHEQYF

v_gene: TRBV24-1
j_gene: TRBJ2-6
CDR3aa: CATSDPSGTPSSGANVLTF

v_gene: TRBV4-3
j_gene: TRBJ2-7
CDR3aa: CASSELVDRAYEQYF

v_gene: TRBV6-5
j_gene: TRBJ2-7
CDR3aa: CASSYSMGTENYEQYF

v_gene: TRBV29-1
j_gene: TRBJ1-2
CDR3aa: CSVVSVLYGYTF